These 10 T cell receptor beta chains came from one sample sequenced in a study of response to subunit inactivated influenza vaccine. TCRdb re-called the RT-PCR reads with MiXCR, one entry per CDR3 protein. This sample carries 400,000 to 650,000 distinct CDR3 sequences, 7.2% of them seen once, and the ten largest clones take under 15%. This material consisted of PBMCs from blood, taken about 24 months after vaccination. The receptors here all came from a man between 50 and 70 years old who received an inactivated influenza vaccine.

This clonotype was found many times. This sequence joins TRBV4-2 and TRBJ2-1, with 9 positions matching TRBD2. Trimming at V came to 3 bases and at J to 0 bases, leaving 3 bases not matched to a gene. Per the germline V gene, CDR1 is LGHNA and CDR2 is YNFKEQ. The CDR3 consists of 16 residues. The DNA for the CDR3 is TGTGCCAGCAGCCAGGATAGCGGGAGCTCCTACAATGAGCAGTTCTTC. This encodes CASSQDSGSSYNEQFF.

The sample holds many counts of this clonotype. CDR3: CASSSGTSGELFF. The CDR3 bases are TGTGCCAGCAGTTCAGGGACTAGCGGGGAGCTGTTTTTT. The chain links TRBV12-3 or TRBV12-4 to TRBJ2-2; 8 bases agree with TRBD2. The CDR3 is 13 residues long. The ends lost 4 bases at V and 7 bases at J; junction bases unmatched: 2.

This clonotype appeared a few times. The chain uses TRBV11-2 and TRBJ2-3; possibly TRBD1 for D (6 bases). The germline gives CDR1 SGHAT, CDR2 FQNNGV. V was trimmed by 5 bases and J by 0 bases, leaving 15 bases between them. This CDR3 spans 16 amino acids. The CDR3 coding sequence is TGTGCCAGCAGCCCCCTTTGGGGGCAAAGCACAGATACGCAGTATTTT. Translation: CASSPLWGQSTDTQYF. The full variable domain, in which reference TRBV11-2 and TRBJ2-3 provide the parts outside the CDR3, is EAGVAQSPRYKIIEKRQSVAFWCNPISGHATLYWYQQILGQGPKLLIQFQNNGVVDDSQLPKDRFSAERLKGVDSTLKIQPAKLEDSAVYLCASSPLWGQSTDTQYFGPGTRLTVL.

This CDR3 is CASGTGQGNSPLHF. The CDR3 nucleotides read TGTGCCAGCGGAACGGGACAGGGGAATTCACCCCTCCACTTT. V is TRBV7-9 and J is TRBJ1-6; 10 nucleotides match TRBD1. After removal of 8 bases from V and 7 bases from J, the junction contained 5 bases not matched to a gene. The CDR3 length is 14 residues. From germline, CDR1 is SEHNR and CDR2 FQNEAQ (reference sequence).

This clonotype was recorded many times. The gene calls are TRBV5-4 and TRBJ2-2; D is perhaps TRBD1 (6 bases). Between the trimmed V and J ends, which lost 0 bases and 1 base, there was a span of 10 bases. Germline V lookup: CDR1 SGHNT, CDR2 YYREEE (reference sequence). The CDR3 covers 16 residues. The CDR3 region is CASSLDGRGNTGELFF. The DNA of the CDR3 is TGTGCCAGCAGCTTGGATGGCAGGGGGAACACCGGGGAGCTGTTTTTT.

The chain is built from TRBV3-1 and TRBJ2-1, with D tentatively TRBD1 (6 bases). The CDR3 consists of 15 residues. V lost 0 bases to trimming and J lost 2 bases, with 8 bases between them. Germline V gene data show CDR1 as LGHDT and CDR2 as YNNKEL (reference sequence). The CDR3 is CASSQETGPYNEQFF. Written as DNA, the CDR3 is TGTGCCAGCAGCCAAGAGACAGGCCCCTACAATGAGCAGTTCTTC.

This rearrangement joins TRBV4-2 to TRBJ2-5; 7 bases map to TRBD1. The CDR3 length is 15 residues. Losses at the gene ends were 6 bases for V and 5 bases for J; bases not matched to a gene: 12. The germline gives CDR1 LGHNA, CDR2 YNFKEQ. Here the CDR3 DNA reads TGTGCCAGCAGACCTGGGACAGTCTACCTGGAGACCCAGTACTTC. This encodes CASRPGTVYLETQYF.

This clonotype was recorded many times. The chain couples TRBV5-1 to TRBJ1-1, with a weak D call TRBD1 (5 bases). Looked up from germline, CDR1 is SGHRS and CDR2 is YFSETQ. The V gene lost 4 bases and the J gene lost 2 bases, with 15 bases spanning the gap. CDR3 length equals 15 residues. CDR3 region: CASSALRTGNTEAFF. As DNA, the CDR3 is TGCGCCAGCAGCGCTCTCCGCACAGGAAACACTGAAGCTTTCTTT.

This clonotype showed up many times. The chain recombines TRBV5-1 with TRBJ2-4; TRBD1 is a possible D gene (6 bases). Germline V gene lookup returns CDR1 SGHRS and CDR2 YFSETQ. The CDR3 is 18 residues long. V was pared by 1 base and J by 3 bases, with 20 bases between. CDR3 bases: TGCGCCAGCAGCTTGACGACCGGGACAAACACCCTCAAAAACATTCAGTACTTC. Translating it yields CASSLTTGTNTLKNIQYF.

In this sample, this clonotype turned up a few times. Compared with germline, one end of the junction differs, possibly owing to a read error. The V gene is TRBV20-1, the J gene TRBJ2-7; D could derive from TRBD1 or TRBD2 (6 bases each). Germline CDR1 DFQATT, CDR2 SNEGSKA (reference sequence). This CDR3 is 16 amino acids long. The CDR3 reads CCARRGEAGIVHEQYF. CDR3 in DNA: TGCTGTGCTAGAAGGGGGGAAGCCGGGATTGTCCACGAGCAGTACTTC.